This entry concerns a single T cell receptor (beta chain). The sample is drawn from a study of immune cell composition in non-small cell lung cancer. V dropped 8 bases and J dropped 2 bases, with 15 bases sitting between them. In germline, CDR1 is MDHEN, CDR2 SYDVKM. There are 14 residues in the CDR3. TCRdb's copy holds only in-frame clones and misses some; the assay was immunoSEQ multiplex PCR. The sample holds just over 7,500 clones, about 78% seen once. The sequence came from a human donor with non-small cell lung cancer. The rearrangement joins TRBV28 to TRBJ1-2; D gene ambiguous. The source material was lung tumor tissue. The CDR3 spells CASGATHFNYGYTF. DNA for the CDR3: TGTGCCAGCGGAGCAACCCACTTCAACTATGGCTACACCTTC.